A selection of T cell receptor beta chains follows, all from one sample in a study of T cells in Graves' hyperthyroidism and ophthalmopathy. Using its own MiXCR run on the multiplex PCR reads, TCRdb lists one record per CDR3 protein. The sample holds around 570,000 distinct CDR3 sequences, around 20% seen once. Sequencing input: blood. The source of these receptors is a man in his forties or fifties with Graves' ophthalmopathy. Each CDR3 is given with its conserved first and last residue. Fields, in order: V gene, clone size, J gene, D gene, CDR3 DNA, CDR3 protein. D genes are given only for firm matches. Clone size is not always given. Where it is, it says once, few, many or a class for expanded clones.

v_gene: TRBV10-3
abundance: few
j_gene: TRBJ2-7
d_gene: TRBD2
CDR3nt: TGTGCCACCAGCGGGACTAGCGGGAGGGTTACCTACGAGCAGTACTTC
CDR3aa: CATSGTSGRVTYEQYF

v_gene: TRBV4-1
abundance: few
j_gene: TRBJ2-2
d_gene: .
CDR3nt: TGCGCCAGCAGCCAAGGGGCGATGAAGAGGGGCGGACGTACCGGGGAGCTGTTTTTT
CDR3aa: CASSQGAMKRGGRTGELFF

v_gene: TRBV20-1
abundance: .
j_gene: TRBJ2-1
d_gene: TRBD2
CDR3nt: TGCAGTGCGCCCCTAGCGGGGCGCTCGGATGAGCAGTTCTTC
CDR3aa: CSAPLAGRSDEQFF

v_gene: TRBV6-1
abundance: .
j_gene: TRBJ1-5
d_gene: .
CDR3nt: TGTGCCACCCACGGACAAGGCAATCAGCCCCAGCATTTT
CDR3aa: CATHGQGNQPQHF

v_gene: TRBV6-1
abundance: .
j_gene: TRBJ2-7
d_gene: .
CDR3nt: TGTGCCAGCAGCCACGTCCCTAGGGGCTACGAGCAGTACTTC
CDR3aa: CASSHVPRGYEQYF

v_gene: TRBV2
abundance: many
j_gene: TRBJ1-5
d_gene: .
CDR3nt: TGTGCCAGCAGACGAGAGGATCAGCCCCAGCATTTT
CDR3aa: CASRREDQPQHF

v_gene: TRBV5-8
abundance: .
j_gene: TRBJ1-4
d_gene: TRBD1
CDR3nt: TGTGCCAGCCCCCGAGGGGGCATGGATCGTGAAAAACTGTTTTTT
CDR3aa: CASPRGGMDREKLFF

v_gene: TRBV18
abundance: .
j_gene: TRBJ1-2
d_gene: TRBD1
CDR3nt: TGTGCCAGCTCGCCCGACAGGGCTTCTTATGGCCACACCTTC
CDR3aa: CASSPDRASYGHTF

v_gene: TRBV20-1
abundance: many
j_gene: TRBJ1-1
d_gene: .
CDR3nt: TGCAGTGCTAGGGGCTTCGACAGTGAAGCTTTCTTT
CDR3aa: CSARGFDSEAFF

v_gene: TRBV7-2
abundance: many
j_gene: TRBJ2-1
d_gene: .
CDR3nt: TGTGCCAGCAGCTTTATCGGGAGAAGCAATGAGCAGTTCTTC
CDR3aa: CASSFIGRSNEQFF

v_gene: TRBV2
abundance: few
j_gene: TRBJ2-2
d_gene: TRBD2
CDR3nt: TGTGCCAGCAGGGAGCGGGAGGTGGGCACCGGGGAGCTGTTTTTT
CDR3aa: CASREREVGTGELFF

v_gene: TRBV27
abundance: few
j_gene: TRBJ2-1
d_gene: .
CDR3nt: TGTGCCAGCAGTTCTCATAACTACAATGAGCAGTTCTTC
CDR3aa: CASSSHNYNEQFF

v_gene: TRBV10-3
abundance: few
j_gene: TRBJ1-1
d_gene: .
CDR3nt: TGTGCCATCAGTGAGGGTAAGGAGATCCGAGACACTGAAGCTTTCTTT
CDR3aa: CAISEGKEIRDTEAFF

v_gene: TRBV20-1
abundance: .
j_gene: TRBJ2-1
d_gene: TRBD1
CDR3nt: TGCAGTCTTGGACAGGGGGCTTACAATGAGCAGTTCTTC
CDR3aa: CSLGQGAYNEQFF

v_gene: TRBV28
abundance: many
j_gene: TRBJ2-7
d_gene: .
CDR3nt: TGTGCCAGCAGAGAGGGGGGCGAGCAGTACTTC
CDR3aa: CASREGGEQYF

v_gene: TRBV12-3/TRBV12-4
abundance: many
j_gene: TRBJ1-2
d_gene: .
CDR3nt: TGTGCCAGCAGTCCCATCACCCGGGCGGGGGGCTACACCTTC
CDR3aa: CASSPITRAGGYTF